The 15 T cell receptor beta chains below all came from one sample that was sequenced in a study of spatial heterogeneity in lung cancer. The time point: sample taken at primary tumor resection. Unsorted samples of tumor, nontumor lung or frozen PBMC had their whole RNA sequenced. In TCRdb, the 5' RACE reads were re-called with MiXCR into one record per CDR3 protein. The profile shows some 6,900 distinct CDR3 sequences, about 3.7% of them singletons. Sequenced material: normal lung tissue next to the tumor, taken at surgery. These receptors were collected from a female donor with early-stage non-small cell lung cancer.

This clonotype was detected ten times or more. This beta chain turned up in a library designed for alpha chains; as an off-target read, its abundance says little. The CDR3 coding sequence is TGTGCCAGCAGGCCCCGGCCCGGCGGAGCCTACGAGCAGTACTTC. Translation gives CASRPRPGGAYEQYF. The rearrangement joins TRBV6-5 to TRBJ2-7; D call uncertain. V lost 6 bases, J lost 2 bases, and 17 bases lay in between. The CDR3 has 15 residues. CDR1 and CDR2 from the germline V gene are MNHEY and SVGAGI.

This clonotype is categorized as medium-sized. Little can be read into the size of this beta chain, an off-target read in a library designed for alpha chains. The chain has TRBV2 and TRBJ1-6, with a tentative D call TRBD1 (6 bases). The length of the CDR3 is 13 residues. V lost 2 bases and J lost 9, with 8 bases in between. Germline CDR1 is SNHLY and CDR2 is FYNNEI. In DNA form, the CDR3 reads TGTGCCAGCAGTGAAAGGGGGGCTTCACCCCTCCACTTT. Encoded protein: CASSERGASPLHF.

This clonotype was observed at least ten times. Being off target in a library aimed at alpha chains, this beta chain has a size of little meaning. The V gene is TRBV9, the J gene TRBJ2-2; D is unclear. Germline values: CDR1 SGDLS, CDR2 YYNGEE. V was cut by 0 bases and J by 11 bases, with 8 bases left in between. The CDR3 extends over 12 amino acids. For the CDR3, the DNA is TGTGCCAGCAGCGTAGATGTCGGAGAGCTGTTTTTT. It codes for CASSVDVGELFF.

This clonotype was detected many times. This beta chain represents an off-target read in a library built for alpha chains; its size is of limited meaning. CDR3 amino acids: CASSLAGTVEYF. The CDR3 DNA is TGTGCCAGCAGTTTAGCAGGGACCGTCGAGTACTTC. The chain employs TRBV12-3 or TRBV12-4 and TRBJ2-5, with D possibly being TRBD1 or TRBD2 (5 bases each). The CDR3 consists of 12 residues. V lost 0 bases and J lost 12, with 11 bases in between.

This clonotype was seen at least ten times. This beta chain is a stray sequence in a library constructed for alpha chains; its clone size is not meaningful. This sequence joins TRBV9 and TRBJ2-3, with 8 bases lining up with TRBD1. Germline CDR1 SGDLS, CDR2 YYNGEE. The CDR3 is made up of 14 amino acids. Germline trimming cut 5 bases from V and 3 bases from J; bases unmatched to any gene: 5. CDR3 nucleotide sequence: TGTGCCAGCAGTTTTTGGGACAGGACAGATACGCAGTATTTT. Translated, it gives CASSFWDRTDTQYF.

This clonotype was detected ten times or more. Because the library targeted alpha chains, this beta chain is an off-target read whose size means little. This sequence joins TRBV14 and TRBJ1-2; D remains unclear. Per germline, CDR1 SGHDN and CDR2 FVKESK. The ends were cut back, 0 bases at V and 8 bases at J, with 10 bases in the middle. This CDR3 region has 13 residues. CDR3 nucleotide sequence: TGTGCCAGCAGCCAAGACCCCGGATACGGCTACACCTTC. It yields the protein CASSQDPGYGYTF.

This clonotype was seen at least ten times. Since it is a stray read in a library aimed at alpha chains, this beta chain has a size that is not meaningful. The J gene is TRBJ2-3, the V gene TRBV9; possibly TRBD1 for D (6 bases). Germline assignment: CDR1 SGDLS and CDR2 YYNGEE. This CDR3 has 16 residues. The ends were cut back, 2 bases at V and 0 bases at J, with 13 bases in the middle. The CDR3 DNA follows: TGTGCCAGCAGCGTCGCCCAGGGGATCAGCACAGATACGCAGTATTTT. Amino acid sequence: CASSVAQGISTDTQYF.

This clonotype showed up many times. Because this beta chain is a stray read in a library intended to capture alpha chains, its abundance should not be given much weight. CDR3 amino acids: CASTPSGVDTEAFF. The CDR3 coding sequence is TGTGCCAGCACCCCATCGGGCGTCGACACTGAAGCTTTCTTT. The gene calls are TRBV3-1 and TRBJ1-1, with D unclear. The CDR3 loop spans 14 amino acids. Germline V lookup: CDR1 LGHDT, CDR2 YNNKEL (reference sequence). The V gene lost 7 bases and the J gene lost 3 bases, with 15 bases spanning the gap.

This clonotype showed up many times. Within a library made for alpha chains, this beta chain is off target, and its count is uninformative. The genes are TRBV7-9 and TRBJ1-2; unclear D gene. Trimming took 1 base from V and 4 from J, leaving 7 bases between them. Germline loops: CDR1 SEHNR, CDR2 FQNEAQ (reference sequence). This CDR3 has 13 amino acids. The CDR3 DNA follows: TGTGCCAGCAGCTTAGGAGGAGGCTATGGCTACACCTTC. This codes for CASSLGGGYGYTF.

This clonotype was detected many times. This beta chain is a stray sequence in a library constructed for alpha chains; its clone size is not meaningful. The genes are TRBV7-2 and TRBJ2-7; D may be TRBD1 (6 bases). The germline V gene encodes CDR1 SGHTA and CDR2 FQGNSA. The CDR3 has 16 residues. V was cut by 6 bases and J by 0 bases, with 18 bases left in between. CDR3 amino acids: CASRLRQGKSSYEQYF. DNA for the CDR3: TGTGCCAGCAGACTCAGGCAGGGGAAAAGCTCCTACGAGCAGTACTTC.

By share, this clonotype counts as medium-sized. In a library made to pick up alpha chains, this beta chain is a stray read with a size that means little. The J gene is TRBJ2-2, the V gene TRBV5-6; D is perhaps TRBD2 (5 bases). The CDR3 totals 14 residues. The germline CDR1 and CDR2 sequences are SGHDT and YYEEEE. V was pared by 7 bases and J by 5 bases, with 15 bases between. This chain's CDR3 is CASQMGSGTGELFF. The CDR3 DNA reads TGTGCCAGCCAGATGGGGTCGGGGACCGGGGAGCTGTTTTTT.

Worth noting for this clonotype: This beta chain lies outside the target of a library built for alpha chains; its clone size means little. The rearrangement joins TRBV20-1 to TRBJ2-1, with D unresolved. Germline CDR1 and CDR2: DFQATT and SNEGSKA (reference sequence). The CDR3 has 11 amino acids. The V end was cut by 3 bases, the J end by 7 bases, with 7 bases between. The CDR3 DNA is TGCAGTGCTAGTGACACTAATGAGCAGTTCTTC. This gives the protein CSASDTNEQFF.

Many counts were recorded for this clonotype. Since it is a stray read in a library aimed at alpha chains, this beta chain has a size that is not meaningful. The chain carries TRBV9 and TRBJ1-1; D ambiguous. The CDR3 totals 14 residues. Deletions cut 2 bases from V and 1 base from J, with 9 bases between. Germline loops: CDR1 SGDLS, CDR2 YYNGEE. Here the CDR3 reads CASSVRPGNTEAFF. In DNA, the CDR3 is TGTGCCAGCAGCGTTAGACCCGGGAACACTGAAGCTTTCTTT. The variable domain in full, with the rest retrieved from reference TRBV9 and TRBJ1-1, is DSGVTQTPKHLITATGQRVTLRCSPRSGDLSVYWYQQSLDQGLQFLIQYYNGEERAKGNILERFSAQQFPDLHSELNLSSLELGDSALYFCASSVRPGNTEAFFGQGTRLTVV.

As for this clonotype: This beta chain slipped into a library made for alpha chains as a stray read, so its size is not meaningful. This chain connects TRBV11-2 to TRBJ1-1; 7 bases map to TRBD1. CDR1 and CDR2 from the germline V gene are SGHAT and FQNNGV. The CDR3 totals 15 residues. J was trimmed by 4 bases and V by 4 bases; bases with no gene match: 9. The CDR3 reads CASSSPTGYATEAFF. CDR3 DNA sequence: TGTGCCAGCAGCTCCCCGACAGGGTACGCCACTGAAGCTTTCTTT.

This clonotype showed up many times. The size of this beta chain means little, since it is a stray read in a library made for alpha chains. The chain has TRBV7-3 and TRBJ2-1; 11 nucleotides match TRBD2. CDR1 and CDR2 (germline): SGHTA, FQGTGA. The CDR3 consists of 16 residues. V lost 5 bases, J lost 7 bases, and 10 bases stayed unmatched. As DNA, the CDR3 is TGTGCCAGCAGCCAAGGCCCTAGCGGGGGGTGGAATGAGCAGTTCTTC. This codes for CASSQGPSGGWNEQFF.